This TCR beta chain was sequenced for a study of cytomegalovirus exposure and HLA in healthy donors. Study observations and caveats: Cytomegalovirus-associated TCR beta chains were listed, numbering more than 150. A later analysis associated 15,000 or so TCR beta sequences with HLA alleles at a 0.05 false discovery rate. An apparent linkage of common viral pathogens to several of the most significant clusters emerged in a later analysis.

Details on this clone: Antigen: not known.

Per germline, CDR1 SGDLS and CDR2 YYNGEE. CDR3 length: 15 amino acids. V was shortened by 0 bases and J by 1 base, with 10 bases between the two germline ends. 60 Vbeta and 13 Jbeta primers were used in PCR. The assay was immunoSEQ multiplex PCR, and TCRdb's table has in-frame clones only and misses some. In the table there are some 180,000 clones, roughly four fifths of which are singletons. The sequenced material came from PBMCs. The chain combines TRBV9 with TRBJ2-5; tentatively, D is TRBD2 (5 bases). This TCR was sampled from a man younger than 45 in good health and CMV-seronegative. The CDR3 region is CASSVEERPQETQYF. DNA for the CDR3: TGTGCCAGCAGCGTAGAGGAGCGGCCCCAAGAGACCCAGTACTTC.